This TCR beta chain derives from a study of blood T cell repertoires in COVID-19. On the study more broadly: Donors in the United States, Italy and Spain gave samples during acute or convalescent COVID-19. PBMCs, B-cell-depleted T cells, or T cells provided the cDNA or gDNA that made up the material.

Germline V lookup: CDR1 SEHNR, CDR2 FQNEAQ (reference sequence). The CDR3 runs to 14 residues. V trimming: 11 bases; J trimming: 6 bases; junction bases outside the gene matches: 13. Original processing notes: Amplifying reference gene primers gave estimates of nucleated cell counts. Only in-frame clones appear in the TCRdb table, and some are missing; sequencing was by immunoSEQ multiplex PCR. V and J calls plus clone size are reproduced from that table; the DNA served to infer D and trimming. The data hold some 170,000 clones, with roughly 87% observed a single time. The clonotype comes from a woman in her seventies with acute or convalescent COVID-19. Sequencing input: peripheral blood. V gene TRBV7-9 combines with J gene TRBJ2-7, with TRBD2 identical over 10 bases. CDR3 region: CASSRVVAGGEQYF. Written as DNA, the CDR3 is TGTGCCTCCAGCCGTGTGGTAGCGGGAGGCGAGCAGTACTTC.